This passage covers 9 T cell receptor beta chains from one sample sequenced in a study of T cells after yellow fever vaccination. A single record per CDR3 protein comes from TCRdb applying MiXCR to the 5' RACE reads. The profile shows a few hundred thousand distinct CDR3 sequences, over 3% of them singletons. Specimen: PBMCs, collected 15 days after the yellow fever booster vaccination. These receptors all come from a man aged 18 to 30 who received the YFV17D yellow fever vaccine.

This clonotype came up many times. The chain is built from TRBV4-1 and TRBJ2-1; 8 bases are shared with TRBD1. The CDR3 contains 15 residues. V lost 3 bases and J lost 4; bases outside the gene matches: 5. Looked up from germline, CDR1 is MGHRA and CDR2 is YSYEKL. The CDR3 spells CASSQWRQGYNEQFF. Here the CDR3 DNA reads TGCGCCAGCAGCCAGTGGAGACAGGGGTACAATGAGCAGTTCTTC.

The sample holds many counts of this clonotype. The V gene is TRBV7-6, the J gene TRBJ2-3; a possible D gene is TRBD2 (5 bases). The CDR3 runs 16 residues. Trimming took 4 bases from V and 2 from J, leaving 16 bases between them. CDR1 and CDR2 (germline): SGHVS, FNYEAQ. CDR3 loop: CASSSPYTRYTDTQYF. DNA for the CDR3: TGTGCCAGCAGCTCGCCATATACTAGATACACAGATACGCAGTATTTT.

The V call is TRBV4-1, the J call TRBJ1-2, with 7 bases that match TRBD1. The trim removed 9 bases at V and 7 bases at J, leaving 8 bases unmatched. The CDR3 contains 12 residues. Germline loops: CDR1 MGHRA, CDR2 YSYEKL. CDR3 coding DNA: TGCGCCAGTAGAACAGGGGAGTTTGGCTACACCTTC. Translation: CASRTGEFGYTF.

This clonotype was counted many times. The chain carries TRBV4-3 and TRBJ2-7, with TRBD2 as a possible D gene (5 bases). This CDR3 region has 14 residues. The germline CDR1 and CDR2 sequences are LGHNA and YSLEER. V lost 4 bases and J 7 bases, leaving 17 bases between the germline ends. The CDR3 is CASSPAPREREQYV. As DNA, the CDR3 is TGCGCCAGCAGCCCCGCGCCTAGAGAGCGGGAGCAGTACGTC.

This clonotype was seen repeatedly, ten times or more. The genes are TRBV7-2 and TRBJ1-1; D uncertain. V lost 5 bases, J lost 6 bases, and 13 bases lay in between. CDR1 and CDR2 from the germline V gene are SGHTA and FQGNSA. The CDR3 is 13 residues long. The CDR3 coding sequence is TGTGCCAGCAGCCCGGAGGCCGGGGCTGAAGCTTTCTTT. This encodes CASSPEAGAEAFF.

This clonotype was picked up many times. The genes are TRBV7-9 and TRBJ2-1; a possible D gene is TRBD2 (5 bases). Germline CDR1 is SEHNR and CDR2 is FQNEAQ (reference sequence). The CDR3 contains 13 residues. The V gene lost 4 bases and the J gene lost 8 bases, with 12 bases spanning the gap. The CDR3 region is CASSYRGWYEQFF. The CDR3 region has the DNA TGTGCCAGCAGCTATCGGGGTTGGTATGAGCAGTTCTTC. The variable domain in full, completed from reference TRBV7-9 and TRBJ2-1, reads DTGVSQNPRHKITKRGQNVTFRCDPISEHNRLYWYRQTLGQGPEFLTYFQNEAQLEKSRLLSDRFSAERPKGSFSTLEIQRTEQGDSAMYLCASSYRGWYEQFFGPGTRLTVL.

Many counts were recorded for this clonotype. The rearrangement links TRBV12-3 or TRBV12-4 to TRBJ1-1; D gene ambiguous. The V end was cut by 6 bases, the J end by 1 base, with 12 bases between. The CDR3 extends over 14 amino acids. The CDR3 loop is CASSQSYGNTEAFF. The CDR3 DNA reads TGTGCCAGCAGCCAAAGCTACGGGAACACTGAAGCTTTCTTT.

This clonotype has a count of ten or more. The chain couples TRBV6-5 to TRBJ2-1; 7 nucleotides align to TRBD2. The CDR3 is 15 residues long. V shed 2 bases, J shed 2 bases, and the junction held 3 bases outside the gene matches. Per germline, CDR1 MNHEY and CDR2 SVGAGI. DNA of the CDR3: TGTGCCAGCAGTTACCGCGGGGGAACCTACAATGAGCAGTTCTTC. This codes for CASSYRGGTYNEQFF.

This clonotype showed up many times. CDR3: CSAPGQGTGGYTF. CDR3 DNA sequence: TGCAGTGCCCCAGGTCAGGGAACCGGTGGCTACACCTTC. This chain links TRBV20-1 with TRBJ1-2; D is perhaps TRBD1 (5 bases). The germline V gene has CDR1 DFQATT and CDR2 SNEGSKA (reference sequence). Trimming removed 6 bases at V and 7 bases at J, with 18 bases between. CDR3 length: 13 residues.